The sequence of this T cell receptor (beta chain) was determined in a study of T cell responses to AZD1222 COVID-19 vaccine. Study outcomes and limitations: With dominance at 160-218 and 743-854, vaccine-associated CD4 TCRs spanned spike.

Generated by immunoSEQ multiplex PCR, the TCRdb table keeps only in-frame clones and is missing some. This table has 130,000 or so clones, roughly 89% appearing once. Regarding this clone: Its antigen is unknown.

In germline, CDR1 is MNHNY, CDR2 SVGAGI (reference sequence). The CDR3 contains 15 residues. V shed 5 bases, J shed 0 bases, and the junction held 3 bases outside the gene matches. The starting material was peripheral blood, obtained on day 0 of AZD1222 vaccination. V usage is TRBV6-6 and J usage is TRBJ2-2, with 7 bases matching TRBD1. The TCR sequence derives from an adult in good health. CDR3 protein: CASSRDSSNTGELFF. The CDR3 coding sequence is TGTGCCAGCAGTCGGGACAGCTCGAACACCGGGGAGCTGTTTTTT.